A selection of T cell receptor beta chains follows, all from one sample in a study of regulatory T cells in long-lasting Graves disease. Each CDR3 protein is one row after TCRdb ran MiXCR on the multiplex PCR reads. Of under 450,000 distinct CDR3 sequences in the sample, about a quarter were seen once. The input for sequencing was peripheral blood mononuclear cells (PBMCs), taken when the disease was refractory, from a patient treated with antithyroid drugs. The receptor source for this set is a female donor with Graves disease. The CDR3 runs from the conserved cysteine through the conserved F or W. Fields, in order: D gene, clone size, J gene, V gene, CDR3 DNA, CDR3 protein. A D gene is named only where the DNA matches it firmly. Size values are once, few and many counts, or a class for expanded clones, and some rows have none.

>TRBD1|-|TRBJ2-7|TRBV28
TGTGCCAGCAAGGGACAGGTAATTTACGAGCAGTACTTC
CASKGQVIYEQYF
>-|-|TRBJ2-3|TRBV30
TGTGCCTGGAGGGGGCCGGTGGATACGCAGTATTTT
CAWRGPVDTQYF
>-|few|TRBJ2-4|TRBV20-1
TGCAGTGCTCTGACATCCTACGACGGAAACATTCAGTACTTC
CSALTSYDGNIQYF
>-|many|TRBJ2-5|TRBV18
TGTGCCAGCAGCCCACAAGAGACCCAGTACTTC
CASSPQETQYF
>-|many|TRBJ1-1|TRBV6-2/TRBV6-3
TGTGCCAGCAGTTACGGGCAGGCCATGAACACTGAAGCTTTCTTT
CASSYGQAMNTEAFF
>TRBD1|many|TRBJ2-7|TRBV7-9
TGTGCCAGCAGCCTGGACGGGACAGAAAACTCCTACGAGCAGTACTTC
CASSLDGTENSYEQYF
>TRBD2|-|TRBJ2-3|TRBV20-1
TGCAGTGCTAGCCTACTCGCGACTAGCGGGGTCACAGATACGCAGTATTTT
CSASLLATSGVTDTQYF
>TRBD2|-|TRBJ2-5|TRBV20-1
TGCAGTGCCCCAGCCCCGGCGGGAGAAGAGACCCAGTACTTC
CSAPAPAGEETQYF
>-|-|TRBJ1-1|TRBV3-1
TGTGCCAGCAGCCAAGTCCTTCAGGGAGGGAACACTGAAGCTTTCTTT
CASSQVLQGGNTEAFF
>TRBD2|few|TRBJ2-3|TRBV2
TGTGCCAGTAGCGGGAGGACTTACACAGATACGCAGTATTTT
CASSGRTYTDTQYF
>-|many|TRBJ2-7|TRBV12-3/TRBV12-4
TGTGCCAGCAGTTTAAGGGGGGGGGGGGAGCAGTACTTC
CASSLRGGGEQYF
>TRBD1|-|TRBJ1-1|TRBV6-2/TRBV6-3
TGTGCCAGCAGTTCTGACTTGATCGGACAGGCTGGCACTGAAGCTTTCTTT
CASSSDLIGQAGTEAFF
>-|many|TRBJ1-5|TRBV12-3/TRBV12-4
TGTGCCAGCAGTCCCGCGGTGTGGGGGAACGATCAGCCCCAGCATTTT
CASSPAVWGNDQPQHF
>-|-|TRBJ1-5|TRBV19
TGTGCCAGTAGTATACTTCCAGGGAGCAATCAGCCCCAGCATTTT
CASSILPGSNQPQHF
>-|-|TRBJ1-1|TRBV16
TGTGCCAGCAGCCGACTCGGGGGCTTGAACACTGAAGCTTTCTTT
CASSRLGGLNTEAFF
>TRBD1|few|TRBJ1-5|TRBV20-1
TGCAGTGTCAGCCCCCGGGACAGGGGCCCCGGCAATCAGCCCCAGCATTTT
CSVSPRDRGPGNQPQHF
>-|many|TRBJ2-7|TRBV20-1
TGCAGTGCCCTCGGCGGAACAGGGCCCGGGAGCGCGTACGAGCAGTACTTC
CSALGGTGPGSAYEQYF
>-|-|TRBJ1-2|TRBV27
TGTGCCAGCATGGGGTATAACTATGGCTACACCTTC
CASMGYNYGYTF
>-|many|TRBJ2-7|TRBV12-3/TRBV12-4
TGTGCCAGCAGTTTTGGGCAGGGGGGCGAGCAGTACTTC
CASSFGQGGEQYF
>TRBD1|-|TRBJ2-7|TRBV29-1
TGCAGCTTCAGGACAGGGTTCTGGGAGCAGTACTTC
CSFRTGFWEQYF
>-|-|TRBJ1-3|TRBV29-1
TGCAGCGGGGGGGGGCTTATGAGCTCTGGAAACACCATATATTTT
CSGGGLMSSGNTIYF
>-|few|TRBJ2-7|TRBV20-1
TGCAGTGTCCCCCGACCAGGAACCTACGAGCAGTACTTC
CSVPRPGTYEQYF
>-|many|TRBJ1-4|TRBV6-2/TRBV6-3
TGTGCCAGCAGTGAAGTCGGGGGCCGAGCTAATGAAAAACTGTTTTTT
CASSEVGGRANEKLFF
>TRBD1|many|TRBJ2-7|TRBV12-3/TRBV12-4
TGTGCCAGCAGTTTAGAACAGGGGCCTAAGTACTTC
CASSLEQGPKYF
>TRBD2|-|TRBJ2-7|TRBV9
TGTGCCAGCAGCGTAGGAGCTAGCGGGAATTCCTACGAGCAGTACTTC
CASSVGASGNSYEQYF
>-|many|TRBJ1-2|TRBV2
TGTGCCAGCAGTGAGGAGGACACTTTAAACTATGGCTACACCTTC
CASSEEDTLNYGYTF
>TRBD1|-|TRBJ1-6|TRBV4-1
TGCGCCAGCAGCCTACAAGTTGGACAGGGAGATTCACCCCTCCACTTT
CASSLQVGQGDSPLHF
>-|-|TRBJ1-1|TRBV3-1
TGTGCCAGCAGCCAGTCAGGGGTGAACACTGAAGCTTTCTTT
CASSQSGVNTEAFF
>TRBD1|few|TRBJ1-4|TRBV5-6
TGTGCCAGCAGCGCTGACAGGGGGCCGGGTGAAAAACTGTTTTTT
CASSADRGPGEKLFF
>-|few|TRBJ2-3|TRBV20-1
TGCAGTGCGGGGGGTGGGAGGAGCCACCTCACAGATACGCAGTATTTT
CSAGGGRSHLTDTQYF
>-|-|TRBJ2-1|TRBV28
TGTGCCAGCAGTTTTGCAGGGGTTAGCATCTATGAGCAGTTCTTC
CASSFAGVSIYEQFF
>-|-|TRBJ2-5|TRBV20-1
TGCAGTGCTAGAGAGACCGTTATGTCTCAGGGAAAAGAGACCCAGTACTTC
CSARETVMSQGKETQYF
>-|many|TRBJ1-4|TRBV7-2
TGTGCCAGCAGCGCAGCACAGGGTTCGGGTGAAAAACTGTTTTTT
CASSAAQGSGEKLFF
>-|once|TRBJ1-5|TRBV14
TGTGCCAGCAGCCAAGCAGGGACTCAGCCCCAGCATTTT
CASSQAGTQPQHF
>-|many|TRBJ1-1|TRBV11-2
TGTGCCAGCAGCCCGGAGCTGAACACTGAAGCTTTCTTT
CASSPELNTEAFF